This T cell receptor (beta chain) was captured by sequencing in a study of beta chain features in type 1 diabetes. Expressed TCRB transcripts got sequenced, as all isolated RNA was reverse transcribed. Sequencing used immunoSEQ multiplex PCR; TCRdb keeps in-frame clones, though not all of them. The sample gives 250,000 to 350,000 clones, about 15% of which show up once; 6.7% is in the top ten. About this clone: Its specificity is not known.

General observations from the study: cDNA sequencing could over-represent cells with high TCR expression.

With V trimmed by 1 base and J by 8 bases, 11 bases remained unmatched. CDR1 and CDR2 from the germline V gene are SGHNT and YENEEA. The CDR3 sequence is 16 residues long. The sample consisted of central memory CD4+ T cells from blood. The rearrangement uses TRBV11-3 and TRBJ2-1, with TRBD2 matching 7 bases. The TCR comes from a man aged 25 to 45 in good health. The CDR3 region has the DNA TGTGCCAGCAGCTTAGGGTGGCGGGAGCGTGAAGATGAGCAGTTCTTC. Protein sequence: CASSLGWREREDEQFF.